The 30 T cell receptor beta chains below were found in one sample sequenced in a study of T-cell reconstitution after alpha-beta-depleted transplantation in children. Preparation of the TCRbeta library involved a method that used unique molecular identifiers. In TCRdb, the PCR reads were re-called with MiXCR into one record per CDR3 protein. This table holds 300,000 or so distinct CDR3 sequences, around 25% found once. The input for sequencing was PBMCs, mostly from graft donor cells, taken 180 days after TCRalphabeta/CD19-depleted stem cell transplant. These receptors all stem from a male patient younger than 18 who had a stem cell transplant for acute lymphoblastic leukemia, so the T cells may come from the graft donor.

V usage is TRBV7-3 and J usage is TRBJ2-2, with D unresolved. The V gene's germline CDR1 is SGHTA and CDR2 FQGTGA. The CDR3 has 16 residues. Trimming shortened V by 5 bases and J by 6 bases, and 19 bases separated the two germline ends. DNA of the CDR3: TGTGCCAGCAGCCCCGGATCAGCGACGGGTCCCGGGGAGCTGTTTTTT. This translates into CASSPGSATGPGELFF.

The sample holds a few counts of this clonotype. The rearrangement links TRBV9 to TRBJ2-3; D is ambiguous. The CDR3 loop spans 16 amino acids. V was cut by 2 bases and J by 2 bases, with 15 bases left in between. Germline CDR1 SGDLS, CDR2 YYNGEE. CDR3 sequence: CASSVSRVPLTDTQYF. In DNA form, the CDR3 reads TGTGCCAGCAGCGTTTCAAGGGTCCCCCTCACAGATACGCAGTATTTT.

The chain has TRBV5-1 and TRBJ2-4, with TRBD1 matching 7 bases. Per the germline V gene, CDR1 is SGHRS and CDR2 is YFSETQ. CDR3 length equals 16 residues. J gave up 3 bases and V 2 bases, and 8 bases lay outside the gene matches. In DNA form, the CDR3 reads TGCGCCAGCAGCTTAGATAGGGGGCTTAGCAAAAACATTCAGTACTTC. Its protein product is CASSLDRGLSKNIQYF.

This chain links TRBV7-9 with TRBJ2-7; 11 nucleotides line up with TRBD1. The ends lost 5 bases at V and 7 bases at J; junction bases unmatched: 16. Germline V gene data show CDR1 as SEHNR and CDR2 as FQNEAQ (reference sequence). This CDR3 region has 17 residues. The CDR3 DNA sequence: TGTGCCAGCAGCCCTTCTATGGGCGGACAGGGGGCATATGAGCAGTACTTC. This codes for CASSPSMGGQGAYEQYF.

This sequence joins TRBV9 and TRBJ2-1; TRBD2 agrees at 8 bases. Trimming removed 6 bases from V and 5 bases from J; junction bases left unmatched: 10. The CDR3 contains 15 residues. Germline V gene lookup returns CDR1 SGDLS and CDR2 YYNGEE. CDR3 region: CASTRGSGTDNEQFF. Written as DNA, the CDR3 is TGTGCCAGCACCCGGGGTAGCGGGACCGACAATGAGCAGTTCTTC.

There are a few counts of this clonotype. V is TRBV5-4 and J is TRBJ2-3; 7 nucleotides line up with TRBD2. The V gene's germline CDR1 is SGHNT and CDR2 YYREEE (reference sequence). The V segment lost 4 bases and the J segment 4 bases; nucleotides outside the gene matches: 9. The CDR3 spans 15 residues. CDR3 in amino acids: CASSRRLAWADTQYF. The CDR3 coding sequence is TGTGCCAGCAGCCGACGACTAGCTTGGGCAGATACGCAGTATTTT.

V is TRBV5-1 and J is TRBJ2-1; no clear D gene. The CDR3 loop spans 16 amino acids. Germline CDR1 SGHRS, CDR2 YFSETQ. V was cut by 4 bases and J by 0 bases, with 14 bases left in between. CDR3 residues: CASSRSLRSSYNEQFF. CDR3 sequence (DNA): TGCGCCAGCAGCCGCTCATTGAGGAGCTCCTACAATGAGCAGTTCTTC.

This clonotype was picked up a small number of times. V and J are TRBV15 and TRBJ2-5; the match to TRBD1 covers 11 bases. The CDR3 has 16 residues. With V trimmed by 2 bases and J by 4 bases, 6 bases remained unmatched. Per germline, CDR1 LNHNV and CDR2 YYDKDF (reference sequence). This CDR3 reads CATSRRGTGGRETQYF. The CDR3 DNA reads TGTGCCACCAGCAGAAGAGGGACAGGGGGTAGAGAGACCCAGTACTTC.

This clonotype was observed a few times. The genes are TRBV5-1 and TRBJ2-7; TRBD2 agrees at 8 bases. V lost 5 bases to trimming and J lost 3 bases; unmatched junction nucleotides: 1. Germline values: CDR1 SGHRS, CDR2 YFSETQ. CDR3 length: 12 residues. This CDR3 reads CASRGLVYEQYF. The CDR3 DNA sequence: TGCGCCAGCAGGGGACTAGTCTACGAGCAGTACTTC. Variable domain in full (rest from reference TRBV5-1 and TRBJ2-7): KAGVTQTPRYLIKTRGQQVTLSCSPISGHRSVSWYQQTPGQGLQFLFEYFSETQRNKGNFPGRFSGRQFSNSRSEMNVSTLELGDSALYLCASRGLVYEQYFGPGTRLTVT.

This chain links TRBV20-1 with TRBJ2-7, with TRBD1 matching 9 bases. Germline loops: CDR1 DFQATT, CDR2 SNEGSKA (reference sequence). This CDR3 is 16 amino acids long. Germline trimming cut 4 bases from V and 2 bases from J; bases unmatched to any gene: 12. CDR3 residues: CSAKTVPGQGPYEQYF. CDR3 in DNA: TGCAGTGCTAAAACCGTTCCGGGACAGGGTCCCTACGAGCAGTACTTC.

This clonotype turned up a few times. J is TRBJ2-7 and V is TRBV6-1; D remains ambiguous. CDR3 length: 10 residues. Trimming removed 8 bases at V and 4 bases at J, with 6 bases between. Germline lookup yields CDR1 MNHNS and CDR2 SASEGT. The CDR3: CASLEYEQYF. The DNA of the CDR3 is TGTGCCAGCCTCGAATACGAGCAGTACTTC.

The J gene is TRBJ2-7, the V gene TRBV20-1, with D perhaps being TRBD1 or TRBD2 (5 bases each). CDR1 and CDR2 (germline): DFQATT, SNEGSKA (reference sequence). The V gene lost 1 base and the J gene lost 2 bases, with 12 bases spanning the gap. The CDR3 runs to 14 residues. The CDR3 loop reads CSARVGDPTYEQYF. The CDR3 DNA sequence: TGCAGTGCTAGAGTGGGGGACCCTACCTACGAGCAGTACTTC.

The CDR3 sequence: CASSQRPGLAGEYTQYF. For the CDR3, the DNA is TGCGCCAGCAGCCAGAGACCGGGACTAGCGGGAGAATATACGCAGTATTTT. V and J are TRBV4-1 and TRBJ2-3; 14 bases line up with TRBD2. Per the germline V gene, CDR1 is MGHRA and CDR2 is YSYEKL. This CDR3 region has 17 residues. The V segment lost 3 bases and the J segment 7 bases; nucleotides outside the gene matches: 9.

This clonotype was observed a handful of times. The chain couples TRBV20-1 to TRBJ2-3, with TRBD2 matching 9 bases. Germline V gene sequence: CDR1 DFQATT, CDR2 SNEGSKA (reference sequence). After removal of 6 bases from V and 2 bases from J, the junction contained 12 bases not matched to a gene. The length of the CDR3 is 16 residues. The CDR3 DNA reads TGCAGTGCCCCCCTAGCGGGACACATTTACACAGATACGCAGTATTTT. Its translation: CSAPLAGHIYTDTQYF.

In its sample, this clonotype was seen a few times. The chain links TRBV5-1 to TRBJ2-1, with 10 bases fitting TRBD2. The CDR3 spans 16 residues. Germline-derived CDR1 and CDR2 are SGHRS and YFSETQ. The V gene end was trimmed by 2 bases and the J gene end by 5 bases; junction bases not matched to a gene: 7. The CDR3: CASSFGLAGANNEQFF. CDR3 DNA: TGCGCCAGCAGCTTCGGGCTAGCGGGAGCAAACAATGAGCAGTTCTTC.

This clonotype showed up just a few times. The chain joins TRBV9 to TRBJ1-1, with D uncertain. CDR3 length: 13 amino acids. Trimming pared 0 bases from V and 5 bases from J, leaving 8 bases between. Germline V lookup: CDR1 SGDLS, CDR2 YYNGEE. CDR3 coding DNA: TGTGCCAGCAGCGTAGGGTGGGGAACTGAAGCTTTCTTT. The encoded protein is CASSVGWGTEAFF.

The table lists this clonotype with many counts. The CDR3 nucleotides are TGCAGTGCTAGGCCCCGACAGGCTCCTTATTATGGCTACACCTTC. Translated, it gives CSARPRQAPYYGYTF. This chain uses TRBV20-1 with TRBJ1-2; possible D gene TRBD1, 6 bases. The CDR3 covers 15 residues. CDR1 DFQATT and CDR2 SNEGSKA come from the germline V gene (reference sequence). V lost 3 bases to trimming and J lost 5 bases, with 19 bases between them.

This chain links TRBV5-6 with TRBJ2-7, with 8 nucleotides matching TRBD1. J gave up 3 bases and V 5 bases, and 10 bases lay outside the gene matches. Germline-derived CDR1 and CDR2 are SGHDT and YYEEEE. The CDR3 loop spans 15 amino acids. The CDR3 region is CASSSDRVNLYEQYF. CDR3 DNA: TGTGCCAGCAGTTCGGACAGGGTAAACCTCTACGAGCAGTACTTC. Full variable domain (outside the CDR3, taken from reference TRBV5-6 and TRBJ2-7): DAGVTQSPTHLIKTRGQQVTLRCSPKSGHDTVSWYQQALGQGPQFIFQYYEEEERQRGNFPDRFSGHQFPNYSSELNVNALLLGDSALYLCASSSDRVNLYEQYFGPGTRLTVT.

This clonotype has just a few counts. The V gene is TRBV5-1, the J gene TRBJ1-1, with 8 bases lining up with TRBD1. This CDR3 is built from 14 residues. CDR1 is SGHRS and CDR2 is YFSETQ in the germline V gene. V gave up 4 bases and J gave up 2 bases; unmatched junction bases: 4. CDR3: CASSQGASNTEAFF. In DNA form, the CDR3 reads TGCGCCAGCAGCCAGGGGGCCAGTAACACTGAAGCTTTCTTT.

This clonotype occurred a few times. The chain employs TRBV5-1 and TRBJ2-1, with D tentatively TRBD1 (5 bases). The CDR3 has 16 residues. Trimming took 1 base from V and 1 from J, leaving 12 bases between them. Per the germline V gene, CDR1 is SGHRS and CDR2 is YFSETQ. DNA for the CDR3: TGCGCCAGCAGCTTGATAAGGGGCACGTCCTACAATGAGCAGTTCTTC. Its protein is CASSLIRGTSYNEQFF.

This clonotype was observed a handful of times. The chain uses TRBV20-1 and TRBJ2-5; D is possibly TRBD1 or TRBD2 (5 bases each). Germline assignment: CDR1 DFQATT and CDR2 SNEGSKA (reference sequence). Trimming took off 1 base at V and 4 bases at J, with 16 bases between the two ends. The CDR3 spans 15 residues. This CDR3 reads CSARVGVRGSETQYF. As DNA, the CDR3 is TGCAGTGCTAGAGTGGGGGTGAGGGGATCAGAGACCCAGTACTTC.

The J gene is TRBJ2-2, the V gene TRBV5-1; D unclear. CDR1 and CDR2 (germline): SGHRS, YFSETQ. The V end lost 0 bases, the J end lost 0 bases, and 6 bases lay between the germline ends. This CDR3 contains 15 residues. The CDR3 DNA reads TGCGCCAGCAGCTTGGGGCAGTCGAACACCGGGGAGCTGTTTTTT. Translation gives CASSLGQSNTGELFF.

This clonotype was seen only a few times. The chain couples TRBV12-3 or TRBV12-4 to TRBJ1-2, with TRBD1 matching 9 bases. Trimming at V came to 0 bases and at J to 0 bases, leaving 5 bases not matched to a gene. The CDR3 spans 17 residues. CDR3 in DNA: TGTGCCAGCAGTTTAGCCCCCGGACAGGGGCCTAACTATGGCTACACCTTC. This codes for CASSLAPGQGPNYGYTF.

This clonotype came up once. The chain links TRBV5-1 to TRBJ2-3; 7 positions agree with TRBD1. CDR3 size: 16 residues. V was clipped by 1 base and J by 3 bases; unmatched bases: 8. Germline CDR1 SGHRS, CDR2 YFSETQ. The CDR3 protein is CASSLIGGIGTDTQYF. The CDR3, as DNA: TGCGCCAGCAGCTTGATAGGGGGCATCGGAACAGATACGCAGTATTTT.

This clonotype was seen a handful of times. V usage is TRBV27 and J usage is TRBJ2-7; 9 nucleotides align to TRBD1. The CDR3 is made up of 15 amino acids. Germline CDR1 MNHEY, CDR2 SMNVEV (reference sequence). With V trimmed by 2 bases and J by 5 bases, 7 bases remained unmatched. The CDR3 DNA is TGTGCCAGCAGTTTACGGGGACAGGGACTCAACGAGCAGTACTTC. Encoded protein: CASSLRGQGLNEQYF.

The CDR3 protein is CSATIGGSGIQYF. The CDR3 DNA sequence: TGCAGTGCCACTATCGGGGGGTCAGGCATTCAGTACTTC. This chain connects TRBV20-1 to TRBJ2-4; 7 bases fit TRBD2. Germline CDR1 reads DFQATT; CDR2 reads SNEGSKA (reference sequence). Trimming at V came to 6 bases and at J to 9 bases, leaving 11 bases not matched to a gene. The CDR3 runs to 13 residues.

The chain couples TRBV20-1 to TRBJ1-1, with D possibly matching TRBD1 (5 bases). Germline CDR1 DFQATT, CDR2 SNEGSKA (reference sequence). This CDR3 is 12 amino acids long. The V end was cut by 5 bases, the J end by 6 bases, with 13 bases between. Written as DNA, the CDR3 is TGCAGTGCTTTAAGGGGTTTCGCTGAAGCTTTCTTT. This codes for CSALRGFAEAFF.

This clonotype showed up just a few times. The CDR3 nucleotides read TGCAGTGCTAGAGTAGCGGGAGGGTCCTACGAGCAGTACTTC. Protein sequence: CSARVAGGSYEQYF. The chain uses TRBV20-1 and TRBJ2-7; 11 nucleotides agree with TRBD2. CDR3 length equals 14 residues. V lost 1 base to trimming and J lost 1 base; unmatched junction nucleotides: 0. Per germline, CDR1 DFQATT and CDR2 SNEGSKA (reference sequence).

The sample holds many counts of this clonotype. The V gene is TRBV5-6, the J gene TRBJ1-6; D not certain. CDR1 and CDR2 (germline): SGHDT, YYEEEE. The V gene lost 1 base and the J gene lost 7 bases, with 15 bases spanning the gap. This CDR3 has 16 amino acids. CDR3 amino acids: CASSLWQADFNSPLHF. In nucleotides, the CDR3 is TGTGCCAGCAGCTTGTGGCAGGCCGACTTCAATTCACCCCTCCACTTT.

This clonotype was seen only a few times. The CDR3 spells CASSARGSHNSPLHF. The CDR3 bases are TGTGCCAGCAGCGCGCGGGGTTCCCATAATTCACCCCTCCACTTT. V and J are TRBV9 and TRBJ1-6; no reliable D call. Germline CDR1 and CDR2: SGDLS and YYNGEE. With 3 bases removed from V and 5 bases from J, the gap between germline ends came to 12 bases. The CDR3 covers 15 residues.